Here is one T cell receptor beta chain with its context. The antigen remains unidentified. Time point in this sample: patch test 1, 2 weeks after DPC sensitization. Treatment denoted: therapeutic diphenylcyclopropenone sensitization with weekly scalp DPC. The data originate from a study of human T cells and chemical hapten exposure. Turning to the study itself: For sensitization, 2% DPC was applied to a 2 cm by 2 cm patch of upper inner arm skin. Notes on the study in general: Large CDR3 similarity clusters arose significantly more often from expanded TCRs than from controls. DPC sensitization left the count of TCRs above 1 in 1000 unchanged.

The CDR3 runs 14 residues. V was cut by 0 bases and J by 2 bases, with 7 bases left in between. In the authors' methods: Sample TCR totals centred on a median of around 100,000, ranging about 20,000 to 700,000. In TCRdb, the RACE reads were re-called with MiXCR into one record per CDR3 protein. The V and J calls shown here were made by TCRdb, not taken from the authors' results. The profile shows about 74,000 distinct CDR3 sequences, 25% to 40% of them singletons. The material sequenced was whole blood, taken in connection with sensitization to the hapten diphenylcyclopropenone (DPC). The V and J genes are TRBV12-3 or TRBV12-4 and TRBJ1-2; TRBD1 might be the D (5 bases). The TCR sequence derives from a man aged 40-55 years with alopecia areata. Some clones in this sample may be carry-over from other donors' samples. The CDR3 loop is CASSLAGENYGYTF. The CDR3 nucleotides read TGTGCCAGCAGTTTAGCAGGGGAGAACTATGGCTACACCTTC.